The rows below give T cell receptor beta chains drawn from one sample of a study of blood T cells in healthy people across ages. TCRdb re-analysed the 5' RACE reads in MiXCR, keeping a single row per CDR3 protein. The sample records roughly 1,300,000 distinct CDR3 sequences, approximately 59% being singletons. What was sequenced was blood. These receptor sequences come from a man aged 18 to 30 in good health. CDR3s include the opening cysteine and the closing phenylalanine or tryptophan. Fields, in order: V gene, J gene, CDR3 protein.

V: TRBV7-9
J: TRBJ2-3
CDR3: CASSLEGGSRDTQYF

V: TRBV9
J: TRBJ2-1
CDR3: CASSPRTSIAGSSYNEQFF

V: TRBV12-5
J: TRBJ2-3
CDR3: CASGFSAADTQYF

V: TRBV6-1
J: TRBJ2-7
CDR3: CASSELAPYEQYF

V: TRBV4-1
J: TRBJ1-2
CDR3: CASSQEVIGEYGYTF

V: TRBV6-2/TRBV6-3
J: TRBJ2-4
CDR3: CASSYDKVENIQYF

V: TRBV7-9
J: TRBJ2-3
CDR3: CASSPEDWLEQYF

V: TRBV3-1
J: TRBJ2-5
CDR3: CASSQEWQNQETQYF

V: TRBV7-2
J: TRBJ1-2
CDR3: CASSLAGGTVGYGYTF

V: TRBV5-1
J: TRBJ1-6
CDR3: CASSLETGNNSPLHF

V: TRBV12-3/TRBV12-4
J: TRBJ1-5
CDR3: CASSPAVGQPQHF

V: TRBV6-6
J: TRBJ2-7
CDR3: CASSYETGQSYEQYF

V: TRBV11-2
J: TRBJ1-2
CDR3: CASGRNFYGYTF

V: TRBV20-1
J: TRBJ2-5
CDR3: CSAGVRETQYF

V: TRBV6-4
J: TRBJ2-3
CDR3: CASSLAGGSADTQYF

V: TRBV10-3
J: TRBJ1-2
CDR3: CAISRRTSNYGYTF

V: TRBV29-1
J: TRBJ2-1
CDR3: CSATDRDEQFF

V: TRBV28
J: TRBJ2-3
CDR3: CAISEPVAGADTQYF

V: TRBV20-1
J: TRBJ1-1
CDR3: CSARALGAMAWMNTEAFF

V: TRBV4-1
J: TRBJ2-1
CDR3: CASTGTGLNEQFF

V: TRBV7-9
J: TRBJ2-4
CDR3: CASSALVVTGPSVVIQYF

V: TRBV20-1
J: TRBJ2-4
CDR3: CSTQRGAGEAKNIQYF

V: TRBV5-5
J: .
CDR3: CASSLPAGGLYEQYF

V: TRBV4-2
J: TRBJ1-3
CDR3: CASSQDRRRNTIYF

V: TRBV4-1
J: TRBJ1-4
CDR3: CASSQGQQGYEKLFF

V: TRBV6-2/TRBV6-3
J: TRBJ2-5
CDR3: CASSYETLTRETQYF

V: TRBV4-2
J: TRBJ2-1
CDR3: CASSQGGLAGVNEQFF

V: TRBV12-3/TRBV12-4
J: TRBJ2-4
CDR3: CASSISEGYAKNIQYF

V: TRBV3-1
J: .
CDR3: CASSQPAKSSYEQYF

V: TRBV2
J: TRBJ2-3
CDR3: CASRPTGYTDTQYF

V: TRBV28
J: TRBJ1-5
CDR3: CASREQDLNQPQHF

V: TRBV11-1
J: TRBJ2-7
CDR3: CASSLGDSGPGYEQYF

V: TRBV29-1
J: TRBJ2-1
CDR3: CSVVGTDTVDDNEQFF

V: TRBV29-1
J: TRBJ2-7
CDR3: CSVGQGANSYEQYF

V: TRBV7-6
J: TRBJ2-5
CDR3: CASSLAVASGSGIGRKETQYF

V: TRBV29-1
J: TRBJ2-3
CDR3: CSRPVGPKRIDTQYF

V: TRBV6-2/TRBV6-3
J: TRBJ2-1
CDR3: CASSLGLAGGSSYNEQFF

V: TRBV12-3/TRBV12-4
J: TRBJ2-4
CDR3: CASSAVGPSDIQYF

V: TRBV6-1
J: TRBJ1-2
CDR3: CASSDTGTQHGYTF

V: TRBV21-1
J: TRBJ2-5
CDR3: CASPGTGQETQYF

V: TRBV6-1
J: TRBJ2-2
CDR3: CASSTSPGTGNTGELFF

V: TRBV4-3
J: TRBJ2-2
CDR3: CASSQEKKGVSGELFF

V: TRBV7-9
J: TRBJ2-3
CDR3: CASSPPIDTQYF

V: TRBV4-1
J: TRBJ2-7
CDR3: CASSLGGGLSYEQYF

V: TRBV6-5
J: TRBJ2-4
CDR3: CASSVGLAWRDIQYF

V: TRBV2
J: TRBJ1-1
CDR3: CAREGGTANTEAFF

V: TRBV12-3/TRBV12-4
J: TRBJ1-5
CDR3: CASSQHKGVQPQHF

V: TRBV6-1
J: TRBJ1-1
CDR3: CASSEAARVGTEAFF

V: TRBV14
J: TRBJ2-4
CDR3: CASSQDGAVAKNIQYF

V: TRBV20-1
J: .
CDR3: CSASSPDVSYEQYF

V: TRBV2
J: TRBJ2-3
CDR3: CASSLAIGGSTDTQYF

V: TRBV14
J: TRBJ2-6
CDR3: CASSPGLAGVGANVLTF

V: TRBV28
J: TRBJ1-5
CDR3: CASYGTARKPQHF